This TCR beta chain was obtained from a study of regulatory T cells in long-lasting Graves disease. Study as a whole: Graves' disease counted as persistent after over 5 years of antithyroid drugs with positive TSH receptor antibodies. Study-level findings and limits: Because few samples were included, accuracy may have been lower. Persistent cases favored TRBV28, TRBJ1-2 and TRBJ2-5.

For TCR beta, libraries came from iRepertoire HTBI primers and Arm-PCR of CDR3 regions. TCRdb analysed the multiplex PCR reads with MiXCR anew, one entry per CDR3 protein. The sample lists under 500,000 distinct CDR3 sequences, more than 20% seen once, with about a fifth in the top ten. The CDR3 has 13 amino acids. The germline V gene has CDR1 MDHEN and CDR2 SYDVKM. The germline V and J ends were trimmed by 4 bases and 4 bases, with 8 bases remaining between them. As to this clonotype: Its cognate antigen is unknown.

Time point noted: persistent/refractory GD, antithyroid drugs over 5 years with positive TRAb. PBMCs provided the RNA from which the TCR library was made. The diagnosis of Graves' disease used American Thyroid Association guidelines. The TCR originated in a female donor with Graves disease. The material was peripheral blood mononuclear cells (PBMCs), obtained when the disease was refractory, from a patient treated with antithyroid drugs. This chain connects TRBV28 to TRBJ2-1; D may be TRBD2 (5 bases). The CDR3: CASSSDSYNEQFF. CDR3 nucleotide sequence: TGTGCCAGCAGTTCGGACTCTTACAATGAGCAGTTCTTC.